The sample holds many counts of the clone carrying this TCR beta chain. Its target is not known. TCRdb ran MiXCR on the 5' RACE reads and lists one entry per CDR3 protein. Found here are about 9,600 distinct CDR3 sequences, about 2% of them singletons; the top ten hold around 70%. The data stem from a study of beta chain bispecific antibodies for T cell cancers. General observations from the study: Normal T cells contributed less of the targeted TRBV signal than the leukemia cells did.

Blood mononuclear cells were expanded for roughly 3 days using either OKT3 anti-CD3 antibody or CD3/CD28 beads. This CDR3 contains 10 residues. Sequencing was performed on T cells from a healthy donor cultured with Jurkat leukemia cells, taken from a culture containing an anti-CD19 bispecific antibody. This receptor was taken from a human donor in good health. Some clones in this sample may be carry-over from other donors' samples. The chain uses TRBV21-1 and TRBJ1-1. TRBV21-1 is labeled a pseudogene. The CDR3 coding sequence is TGTGCCAGCCCGCCTAGGGAAGCTTTCTTT. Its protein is CASPPREAFF.